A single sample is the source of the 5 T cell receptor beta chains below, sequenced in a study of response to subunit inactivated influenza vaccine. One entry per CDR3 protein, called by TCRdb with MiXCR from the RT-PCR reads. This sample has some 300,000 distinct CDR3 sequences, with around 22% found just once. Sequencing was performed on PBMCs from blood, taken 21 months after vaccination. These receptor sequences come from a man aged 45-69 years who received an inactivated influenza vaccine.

The DNA of the CDR3 is TGTGCCAGCAAAAGCGGGACCCTACACGAGCAGTACTTC. This sequence encodes CASKSGTLHEQYF. This chain joins TRBV27 and TRBJ2-7, with 7 bases aligning to TRBD2. The germline gives CDR1 MNHEY, CDR2 SMNVEV (reference sequence). Trimming at V came to 7 bases and at J to 5 bases, leaving 8 bases not matched to a gene. The CDR3 is 13 amino acids.

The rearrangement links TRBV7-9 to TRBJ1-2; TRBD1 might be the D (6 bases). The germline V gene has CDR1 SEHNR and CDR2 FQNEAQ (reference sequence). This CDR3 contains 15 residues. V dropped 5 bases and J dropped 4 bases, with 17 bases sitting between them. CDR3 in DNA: TGTGCCAGCAGCCCGCGGGTAGGGGGATCCTATGGCTACACCTTC. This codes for CASSPRVGGSYGYTF.

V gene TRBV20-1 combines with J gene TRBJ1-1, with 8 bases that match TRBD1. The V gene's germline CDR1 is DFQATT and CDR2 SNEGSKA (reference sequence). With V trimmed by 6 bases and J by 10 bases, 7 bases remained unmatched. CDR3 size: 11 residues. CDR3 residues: CSAEQGVRAFF. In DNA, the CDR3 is TGCAGTGCGGAACAGGGGGTGCGAGCTTTCTTT.

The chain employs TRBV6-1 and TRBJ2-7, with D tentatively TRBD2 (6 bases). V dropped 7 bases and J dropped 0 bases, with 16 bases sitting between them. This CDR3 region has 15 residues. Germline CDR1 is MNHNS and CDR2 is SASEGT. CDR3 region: CASMTLARLSYEQYF. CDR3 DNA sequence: TGTGCCAGCATGACGCTAGCGAGACTCTCCTACGAGCAGTACTTC.

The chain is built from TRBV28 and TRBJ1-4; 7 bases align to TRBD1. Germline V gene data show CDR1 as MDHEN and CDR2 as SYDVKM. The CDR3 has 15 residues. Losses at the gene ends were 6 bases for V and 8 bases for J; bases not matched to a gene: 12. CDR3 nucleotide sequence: TGTGCCAGCAGCCCGGTGACAGGGTTTGAAGAAAAACTGTTTTTT. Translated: CASSPVTGFEEKLFF.